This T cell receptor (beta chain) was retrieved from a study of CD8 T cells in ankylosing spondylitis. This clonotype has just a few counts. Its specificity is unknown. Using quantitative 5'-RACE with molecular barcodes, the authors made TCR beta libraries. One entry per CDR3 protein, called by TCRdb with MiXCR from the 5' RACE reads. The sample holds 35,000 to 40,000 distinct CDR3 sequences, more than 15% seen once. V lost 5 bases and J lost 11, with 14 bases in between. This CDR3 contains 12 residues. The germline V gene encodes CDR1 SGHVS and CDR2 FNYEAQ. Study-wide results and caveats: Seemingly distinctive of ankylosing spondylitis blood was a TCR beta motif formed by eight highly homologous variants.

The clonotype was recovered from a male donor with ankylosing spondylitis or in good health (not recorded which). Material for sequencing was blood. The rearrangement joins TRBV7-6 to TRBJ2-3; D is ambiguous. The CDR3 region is CASSLPGVEQYF. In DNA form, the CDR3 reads TGTGCCAGCAGCCTACCTGGGGTCGAGCAGTATTTT. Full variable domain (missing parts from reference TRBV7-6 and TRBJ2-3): GAGVSQSPRYKVTKRGQDVALRCDPISGHVSLYWYRQALGQGPEFLTYFNYEAQQDKSGLPNDRFSAERPEGSISTLTIQRTEQRDSAMYRCASSLPGVEQYFGPGTRLTVL.